Listed below are T cell receptor beta chains from one sample, sequenced in a study of T cell responses to AZD1222 COVID-19 vaccine. Profiling relied on immunoSEQ multiplex PCR, and the TCRdb table lists in-frame clones only, not all of them. The data contain 150,000 to 180,000 clones, 87% of them seen just once; the ten biggest clones take up approximately 9.1%. The sample consisted of peripheral blood, taken 28 days after the second AZD1222 dose. These TCRs come from an adult who received the AZD1222 COVID-19 vaccine. The CDR3 runs from the conserved cysteine through the conserved F or W. D genes are given only for firm matches. Some rows mark clone size as missing; the rest say once, few, many or name a class of expanded clone.

V gene: TRBV9; J gene: TRBJ1-6; clone size: -; D gene: -; CDR3 protein: CASSPLQGGMDNSPLHF; CDR3 DNA: TGTGCCAGCAGCCCACTACAGGGAGGGATGGACAATTCACCCCTCCACTTT
V gene: TRBV6-1; J gene: TRBJ2-1; clone size: -; D gene: TRBD2; CDR3 protein: CASSDLAVRSHNEQFF; CDR3 DNA: TGTGCCAGCAGTGATCTAGCGGTCCGTTCACACAATGAGCAGTTCTTC
V gene: TRBV6-1; J gene: TRBJ2-1; clone size: -; D gene: -; CDR3 protein: CASSERGFRPNEQFF; CDR3 DNA: TGTGCCAGCAGTGAACGGGGTTTCCGGCCCAATGAGCAGTTCTTC
V gene: TRBV15; J gene: TRBJ1-2; clone size: -; D gene: -; CDR3 protein: CATSRFGQNYGYTF; CDR3 DNA: TGTGCCACCAGCAGATTCGGGCAGAATTATGGCTACACCTTC
V gene: TRBV18; J gene: TRBJ1-3; clone size: once; D gene: -; CDR3 protein: CASSPSQTVAGNTIYF; CDR3 DNA: TGTGCCAGCTCACCTTCGCAGACAGTGGCTGGAAACACCATATATTTT
V gene: TRBV19; J gene: TRBJ1-6; clone size: -; D gene: TRBD1; CDR3 protein: CASSAGGVVRNSPLHF; CDR3 DNA: TGTGCCAGTAGCGCAGGGGGCGTTGTAAGAAATTCACCCCTCCACTTT
V gene: TRBV29-1; J gene: TRBJ2-7; clone size: -; D gene: TRBD1; CDR3 protein: CSVLDRGSYEQYF; CDR3 DNA: TGCAGCGTTTTAGACAGGGGCTCCTACGAGCAGTACTTC
V gene: TRBV9; J gene: TRBJ2-5; clone size: -; D gene: -; CDR3 protein: CASSVDSKETQYF; CDR3 DNA: TGTGCCAGCAGCGTGGACAGTAAAGAGACCCAGTACTTC
V gene: TRBV19; J gene: TRBJ2-7; clone size: few; D gene: -; CDR3 protein: CASSIGALSSYEQYF; CDR3 DNA: TGTGCCAGTAGTATAGGAGCGTTAAGCTCCTACGAGCAGTACTTC
V gene: TRBV19; J gene: TRBJ1-4; clone size: -; D gene: -; CDR3 protein: CASSMGPWEKLFF; CDR3 DNA: TGTGCCAGTAGTATGGGGCCGTGGGAAAAACTGTTTTTT
V gene: TRBV28; J gene: TRBJ2-5; clone size: -; D gene: -; CDR3 protein: CASSRGGPLETQYF; CDR3 DNA: TGTGCCAGCAGTAGAGGAGGGCCACTTGAGACCCAGTACTTC
V gene: TRBV27; J gene: TRBJ1-1; clone size: -; D gene: -; CDR3 protein: CASTAQGDTEAFF; CDR3 DNA: TGTGCCAGCACTGCACAGGGTGACACTGAAGCTTTCTTT
V gene: TRBV3-1/TRBV3-2; J gene: TRBJ2-2; clone size: once; D gene: TRBD2; CDR3 protein: CASSQELAGVGGELFF; CDR3 DNA: TGTGCCAGCAGCCAAGAACTAGCGGGAGTGGGCGGGGAGCTGTTTTTT
V gene: TRBV7-2; J gene: TRBJ2-5; clone size: -; D gene: -; CDR3 protein: CASSFAGKETQYF; CDR3 DNA: TGTGCCAGCAGCTTTGCTGGGAAGGAGACCCAGTACTTC
V gene: TRBV28; J gene: TRBJ1-2; clone size: once; D gene: -; CDR3 protein: CASSLQGYYGYTF; CDR3 DNA: TGTGCCAGCAGCCTACAGGGCTACTATGGCTACACCTTC
V gene: TRBV27; J gene: TRBJ2-3; clone size: -; D gene: -; CDR3 protein: CASSPLGVTQYF; CDR3 DNA: TGTGCCAGCTCCCCACTCGGTGTTACGCAGTATTTT
V gene: TRBV7-9; J gene: TRBJ1-1; clone size: -; D gene: -; CDR3 protein: CASLDWGTNTEAFF; CDR3 DNA: TGTGCCAGCTTAGATTGGGGCACTAACACTGAAGCTTTCTTT
V gene: TRBV11-2; J gene: TRBJ2-4; clone size: -; D gene: TRBD2; CDR3 protein: CASSQTSGKGVNIQYF; CDR3 DNA: TGTGCCAGCAGCCAAACTAGCGGGAAGGGGGTAAACATTCAGTACTTC
V gene: TRBV12-3/TRBV12-4; J gene: TRBJ2-7; clone size: -; D gene: -; CDR3 protein: CASSYGYEQYF; CDR3 DNA: TGTGCCAGCAGTTACGGATACGAGCAGTACTTC
V gene: TRBV3-1/TRBV3-2; J gene: TRBJ1-2; clone size: -; D gene: -; CDR3 protein: CASSPAGYGYTF; CDR3 DNA: TGTGCCAGCAGCCCGGCTGGGTATGGCTACACCTTC
V gene: TRBV19; J gene: TRBJ2-1; clone size: -; D gene: TRBD2; CDR3 protein: CASSIRAGENEQFF; CDR3 DNA: TGTGCCAGTAGTATAAGAGCGGGAGAGAATGAGCAGTTCTTC
V gene: TRBV19; J gene: TRBJ2-4; clone size: few; D gene: TRBD2; CDR3 protein: CASSTLTSVQNIQYF; CDR3 DNA: TGTGCCAGTAGTACCCTGACTAGCGTACAAAACATTCAGTACTTC
V gene: TRBV4-3; J gene: TRBJ2-2; clone size: -; D gene: -; CDR3 protein: CASSHLRLEGTNTGELFF; CDR3 DNA: TGCGCCAGCAGCCACCTTCGACTAGAGGGGACAAACACCGGGGAGCTGTTTTTT
V gene: TRBV2; J gene: TRBJ2-7; clone size: few; D gene: TRBD1; CDR3 protein: CASSGTGAYEQYF; CDR3 DNA: TGTGCCAGCAGTGGGACAGGGGCCTACGAGCAGTACTTC
V gene: TRBV18; J gene: TRBJ1-1; clone size: -; D gene: -; CDR3 protein: CASSRGLGTEAFF; CDR3 DNA: TGTGCCAGCTCACGGGGTCTGGGGACTGAAGCTTTCTTT
V gene: TRBV28; J gene: TRBJ2-1; clone size: few; D gene: TRBD2; CDR3 protein: CASSLLAGGNNEQFF; CDR3 DNA: TGTGCCAGCAGCTTACTAGCGGGAGGCAACAATGAGCAGTTCTTC
V gene: TRBV5-1; J gene: TRBJ2-2; clone size: once; D gene: TRBD1; CDR3 protein: CASSSGQAGTGELFF; CDR3 DNA: TGCGCCAGCAGCTCAGGACAGGCCGGGACCGGGGAGCTGTTTTTT
V gene: TRBV28; J gene: TRBJ2-1; clone size: -; D gene: TRBD2; CDR3 protein: CASQPPGRGRGNEQFF; CDR3 DNA: TGTGCCAGCCAACCTCCCGGGCGAGGGCGGGGGAATGAGCAGTTCTTC
V gene: TRBV6-5; J gene: TRBJ1-5; clone size: -; D gene: -; CDR3 protein: CASSPRGAPNQPQHF; CDR3 DNA: TGTGCCAGCAGTCCTAGGGGCGCCCCCAATCAGCCCCAGCATTTT
V gene: TRBV28; J gene: TRBJ2-7; clone size: -; D gene: TRBD2; CDR3 protein: CASTKAGPYYEQYF; CDR3 DNA: TGTGCCAGCACTAAAGCGGGACCCTACTACGAGCAGTACTTC
V gene: TRBV7-2; J gene: TRBJ2-7; clone size: -; D gene: -; CDR3 protein: CASSLGLKYEQYF; CDR3 DNA: TGTGCCAGCAGCTTGGGACTGAAATACGAGCAGTACTTC
V gene: TRBV19; J gene: TRBJ2-7; clone size: -; D gene: TRBD1; CDR3 protein: CASRSKGGQGTYEQYF; CDR3 DNA: TGTGCCAGCCGTTCCAAAGGGGGACAGGGGACCTACGAGCAGTACTTC
V gene: TRBV7-2; J gene: TRBJ2-2; clone size: -; D gene: TRBD2; CDR3 protein: CASSNGGANTGELFF; CDR3 DNA: TGTGCCAGCAGCAACGGGGGGGCGAACACCGGGGAGCTGTTTTTT
V gene: TRBV5-8; J gene: TRBJ2-7; clone size: -; D gene: -; CDR3 protein: CASSYAAGSYEQYF; CDR3 DNA: TGTGCCAGCAGCTACGCAGCGGGCTCCTACGAGCAGTACTTC
V gene: TRBV10-3; J gene: TRBJ1-5; clone size: -; D gene: -; CDR3 protein: CAISEGTPKGLPQHF; CDR3 DNA: TGTGCCATCAGTGAAGGGACTCCAAAGGGGCTGCCCCAGCATTTT
V gene: TRBV7-8; J gene: TRBJ1-5; clone size: -; D gene: TRBD1; CDR3 protein: CASSLGQDRREYSNQPQHF; CDR3 DNA: TGTGCCAGCAGCTTAGGACAGGACAGGCGAGAGTATAGCAATCAGCCCCAGCATTTT
V gene: TRBV12-3/TRBV12-4; J gene: TRBJ2-7; clone size: once; D gene: -; CDR3 protein: CASSSYYEQYF; CDR3 DNA: TGTGCCAGCTCATCCTACTACGAGCAGTACTTC
V gene: TRBV28; J gene: TRBJ1-1; clone size: -; D gene: -; CDR3 protein: CASSLSVGRTPEAFF; CDR3 DNA: TGTGCCAGCAGTTTAAGTGTGGGGCGAACTCCCGAAGCTTTCTTT
V gene: TRBV19; J gene: TRBJ1-3; clone size: -; D gene: -; CDR3 protein: CASSISGRIGNTIYF; CDR3 DNA: TGTGCCAGTAGTATATCCGGCAGGATCGGAAACACCATATATTTT
V gene: TRBV5-8; J gene: TRBJ1-3; clone size: -; D gene: -; CDR3 protein: CASSPRQRSGNTIYF; CDR3 DNA: TGTGCCAGCAGCCCCCGGCAGCGCTCTGGAAACACCATATATTTT
V gene: TRBV5-1; J gene: TRBJ2-7; clone size: -; D gene: -; CDR3 protein: CASSNSRYEQYF; CDR3 DNA: TGCGCCAGCAGCAATAGCCGGTACGAGCAGTACTTC
V gene: TRBV7-2; J gene: TRBJ1-6; clone size: -; D gene: -; CDR3 protein: CASSQRGGDNSPLHF; CDR3 DNA: TGTGCCAGCAGCCAAAGGGGAGGAGATAATTCACCCCTCCACTTT
V gene: TRBV5-1; J gene: TRBJ1-2; clone size: -; D gene: -; CDR3 protein: CASSLRGDGYTF; CDR3 DNA: TGCGCCAGCAGCTTGCGAGGGGACGGCTACACCTTC
V gene: TRBV27; J gene: TRBJ2-7; clone size: -; D gene: TRBD1; CDR3 protein: CASSTRQGSYEQYF; CDR3 DNA: TGTGCCAGCAGTACAAGACAGGGCTCCTACGAGCAGTACTTC
V gene: TRBV28; J gene: TRBJ2-2; clone size: -; D gene: TRBD1; CDR3 protein: CASSPRALGQGALNTGELFF; CDR3 DNA: TGTGCCAGCAGTCCTCGAGCCTTGGGACAGGGGGCCTTGAACACCGGGGAGCTGTTTTTT
V gene: TRBV30; J gene: TRBJ1-1; clone size: -; D gene: TRBD1; CDR3 protein: CAWSKATGTNTEAFF; CDR3 DNA: TGTGCCTGGAGTAAAGCGACAGGGACGAACACTGAAGCTTTCTTT
V gene: TRBV2; J gene: TRBJ1-4; clone size: -; D gene: TRBD1; CDR3 protein: CASSELAGGAQEKLFF; CDR3 DNA: TGTGCCAGCAGTGAACTGGCAGGGGGCGCCCAGGAAAAACTGTTTTTT
V gene: TRBV28; J gene: TRBJ1-2; clone size: -; D gene: -; CDR3 protein: CASSSGPINYGYTF; CDR3 DNA: TGTGCCAGCAGCTCTGGGCCTATAAACTATGGCTACACCTTC